This T cell receptor (beta chain) originates from a study of T cells in Graves' hyperthyroidism and ophthalmopathy. Reasons for excluding patients were uncontrolled infection, other autoimmune disease, pregnancy or lactation. The CDR3 length is 14 residues. V lost 2 bases and J lost 1, with 8 bases in between. The germline V gene has CDR1 SGHVS and CDR2 FQNEAQ. Using RNA transcripts as the source, TCR beta CDR3 regions were amplified. The TCR CDR3 was amplified in a first-round RT-PCR using the HTBI primer set. Via MiXCR, TCRdb re-called the multiplex PCR reads, giving one row per CDR3 protein. The sample includes about 570,000 distinct CDR3 sequences, more than 45% of them seen just once.

The source of this sequence is an adult woman with Graves' disease, either hyperthyroidism or ophthalmopathy (not recorded which). Sample: peripheral blood or thyroid tissue (not recorded which). The V call is TRBV7-8, the J call TRBJ1-1, with unresolved D. CDR3 protein: CASSLFLANTEAFF. The CDR3 DNA reads TGTGCCAGCAGCTTATTTCTTGCGAACACTGAAGCTTTCTTT.